This TCR beta chain came from a study of shared clonotypes between healthy human individuals. In the study overall: Donors, aged 18 to 49, were a couple of women and three men.

Points from the study as a whole: Some naive CD4 clonotypes, roughly 5%, turned up in common across a few donors.

CD45RO-negative CD8 cells positively selected for CCR7 made up the naive population, which excluded terminally differentiated effector memory CD45RA+ cells. Worth noting for this clone: Its cognate antigen is unknown.

In germline, CDR1 is SEHNR, CDR2 FQNEAQ (reference sequence). V gave up 2 bases and J gave up 1 base, with 14 bases separating them. The CDR3 has 16 amino acids. TCRdb's copy holds only in-frame clones and misses some; the assay was immunoSEQ multiplex PCR. Here the sample spans around 2.1 million clones, about 93% being singletons. This clonotype was sampled from a man aged 18-30 years in good health. Some clones in this sample may be carry-over from other donors' samples. Sequenced sample: naive CD8+ T cells from PBMCs. The chain recombines TRBV7-9 with TRBJ2-5; tentatively, D is TRBD2 (6 bases). In nucleotides, the CDR3 is TGTGCCAGCAGCTTAAGGGCTAGCGACCCCCAAGAGACCCAGTACTTC. Protein: CASSLRASDPQETQYF.